These 29 T cell receptor beta chains share one sample of origin, sequenced in a study of T cells expressing NK-cell markers. TCRdb re-called the 5' RACE reads, yielding one record per CDR3 amino acid sequence without DNA. The clone table shows some 340,000 distinct CDR3 sequences, with the ten largest holding around 4.9%. The sequencing input was blood T cells: a sorted CD56 or NKG2C T cell subset, CD4+ or CD8+ T cells, or bulk PBMC T cells (not recorded which). These receptors originate from a man aged 18-69 years in good health.

The V gene is TRBV28, the J gene TRBJ2-7. Germline values: CDR1 MDHEN, CDR2 SYDVKM. The CDR3 contains 15 residues. Here the CDR3 reads CASSLIGRKPYEQYF.

The V gene is TRBV10-3, the J gene TRBJ2-3. The CDR3 is made up of 12 amino acids. Germline V gives CDR1 ENHRY, CDR2 SYGVKD. CDR3: CAISANADTQYF.

The genes are TRBV5-6 and TRBJ1-2; TCRdb proposes TRBD1, but this gene call is untestable without DNA. The CDR3 is 15 amino acids. CDR1 is SGHDT, CDR2 YYEEEE, per germline. The CDR3 loop is CASSLGRGEDYGYTF.

The chain joins TRBV7-9 to TRBJ2-1; TCRdb returns TRBD1, unconfirmable since there is no DNA. The CDR3 is 14 residues long. Germline loops: CDR1 SEHNR, CDR2 FQNEAQ (reference sequence). CDR3 amino acids: CASSAGGGQDEQFF.

The rearrangement uses TRBV12-3 or TRBV12-4 and TRBJ1-2. The CDR3 is made up of 16 amino acids. The CDR3 here is CASTLRGGVANYGYTF.

The J gene is TRBJ1-2, the V gene TRBV6-1; TCRdb picks TRBD1, but there is no DNA to check that call. This CDR3 has 14 amino acids. CDR1 and CDR2 (germline): MNHNS, SASEGT. The CDR3 spells CASGQDRATYGYTF.

The chain carries TRBV6-5 and TRBJ2-4. In germline, CDR1 is MNHEY, CDR2 SVGAGI. The CDR3 sequence is 16 residues long. The CDR3: CASSYSGDGAKNIQYF.

V gene TRBV6-1 combines with J gene TRBJ2-5; absent DNA, TCRdb's TRBD2 call cannot be checked. Germline V CDR1 and CDR2: MNHNS, SASEGT. The CDR3 is made up of 15 amino acids. The CDR3 loop reads CASRRLAGRQETQYF.

This chain uses TRBV20-1 with TRBJ2-3; TCRdb proposes TRBD2, but this gene call is untestable without DNA. The CDR3 runs 18 residues. Per the germline V gene, CDR1 is DFQATT and CDR2 is SNEGSKA (reference sequence). This chain's CDR3 is CSATQRGDFYKPTDTQYF.

The chain recombines TRBV15 with TRBJ1-2. Germline V gene data show CDR1 as LNHNV and CDR2 as YYDKDF (reference sequence). The CDR3 runs 16 residues. CDR3 protein: CATSRDYLTDLYGYTF.

The chain uses TRBV5-1 and TRBJ2-7; the D call of TRBD2 rests on TCRdb alone, since no DNA is present to check it. Germline lookup yields CDR1 SGHRS and CDR2 YFSETQ. This CDR3 is built from 14 residues. CDR3 sequence reads: CASSLTIRGPEQYF.

The chain couples TRBV4-2 to TRBJ2-3; TCRdb outputs TRBD1, but without DNA this stays unchecked. Germline CDR1 reads LGHNA; CDR2 reads YNFKEQ. The length of the CDR3 is 14 residues. Here the CDR3 reads CASSPTSRADTQYF.

The chain employs TRBV4-2 and TRBJ2-7; TCRdb's D call, TRBD1, is unchecked because there is no DNA. The CDR3 contains 17 residues. Looked up from germline, CDR1 is LGHNA and CDR2 is YNFKEQ. The CDR3 region is CASSPLDGKRGSYEQYF.

The rearrangement uses TRBV6-5 and TRBJ2-3; without DNA, the TCRdb call of TRBD2 cannot be checked. The CDR3 is 18 amino acids. Germline V lookup: CDR1 MNHEY, CDR2 SVGAGI. CDR3 sequence: CASSYRGLAVRNTDTQYF.

V gene TRBV7-8 combines with J gene TRBJ2-7; no DNA is available, so the TRBD1 call from TCRdb remains unchecked. The length of the CDR3 is 16 residues. CDR1 and CDR2 (germline): SGHVS, FQNEAQ. CDR3 sequence reads: CASRPKHTTGDYEQYF. The full variable domain, completed using reference TRBV7-8 and TRBJ2-7, is GAGVSQSPRYKVAKRGQDVALRCDPISGHVSLFWYQQALGQGPEFLTYFQNEAQLDKSGLPSDRFFAERPEGSVSTLKIQRTQQEDSAVYLCASRPKHTTGDYEQYFGPGTRLTVT.

The chain uses TRBV12-3 or TRBV12-4 and TRBJ1-5; TCRdb proposes TRBD1, but this gene call is untestable without DNA. There are 15 residues in the CDR3. CDR3 sequence reads: CASRDGTGANQPQHF.

The gene calls are TRBV19 and TRBJ2-2; the D gene TCRdb calls, TRBD1, cannot be checked with no DNA. The CDR3 contains 14 residues. Germline CDR1 is LNHDA and CDR2 is SQIVND (reference sequence). The CDR3 loop is CASSRTGSTGELFF. The complete variable domain, with remaining parts taken from reference TRBV19 and TRBJ2-2, reads DGGITQSPKYLFRKEGQNVTLSCEQNLNHDAMYWYRQDPGQGLRLIYYSQIVNDFQKGDIAEGYSVSREKKESFPLTVTSAQKNPTAFYLCASSRTGSTGELFFGEGSRLTVL.

The V call is TRBV5-1, the J call TRBJ2-1; TCRdb's D gene call, TRBD2, goes unchecked for lack of DNA. The CDR3 is made up of 15 amino acids. The germline V gene has CDR1 SGHRS and CDR2 YFSETQ. The CDR3 sequence: CASSPTSGARNEQFF.

The chain links TRBV9 to TRBJ1-4. The germline gives CDR1 SGDLS, CDR2 YYNGEE. The CDR3 consists of 14 residues. The CDR3 region is CASSVDPLGEKLFF. The full variable domain, completed using reference TRBV9 and TRBJ1-4, is DSGVTQTPKHLITATGQRVTLRCSPRSGDLSVYWYQQSLDQGLQFLIQYYNGEERAKGNILERFSAQQFPDLHSELNLSSLELGDSALYFCASSVDPLGEKLFFGSGTQLSVL.

The genes are TRBV6-1 and TRBJ1-2; the D call of TRBD1 rests on TCRdb alone, since no DNA is present to check it. The CDR3 length is 14 residues. The germline V gene encodes CDR1 MNHNS and CDR2 SASEGT. CDR3 amino acids: CASRNRGANYGYTF.

The chain employs TRBV2 and TRBJ2-7; TCRdb's D call of TRBD1 is untestable without DNA. CDR3 length: 13 amino acids. Germline CDR1 and CDR2: SNHLY and FYNNEI. The chain's CDR3 is CASSEGQAGEQYF.

V is TRBV6-5 and J is TRBJ2-5; TCRdb indicates TRBD1, and absent DNA this call remains unverified. This CDR3 region has 17 residues. Germline values: CDR1 MNHEY, CDR2 SVGAGI. The CDR3 sequence is CASSYSRGGGSRETQYF.

The chain links TRBV6-1 to TRBJ2-5; TCRdb outputs TRBD1, but without DNA this stays unchecked. Germline CDR1 reads MNHNS; CDR2 reads SASEGT. The CDR3 totals 15 residues. The CDR3 sequence: CASSEGQGGKETQYF.

V usage is TRBV19 and J usage is TRBJ1-2. The CDR3 has 11 amino acids. The germline CDR1 and CDR2 sequences are LNHDA and SQIVND (reference sequence). The CDR3: CASGLGYGYTF.

This chain links TRBV20-1 with TRBJ2-5; TCRdb picks TRBD2, but there is no DNA to check that call. Germline CDR1 is DFQATT and CDR2 is SNEGSKA (reference sequence). This CDR3 has 14 residues. This CDR3 reads CSAPELGLAETQYF.

This chain connects TRBV12-3 or TRBV12-4 to TRBJ1-1. This CDR3 contains 16 residues. Here the CDR3 reads CASSLASGLRNTEAFF.

The rearrangement uses TRBV9 and TRBJ2-3; TCRdb selects TRBD2, and the lack of DNA leaves this call unchecked. The germline gives CDR1 SGDLS, CDR2 YYNGEE. This CDR3 region has 22 residues. The CDR3 sequence: CASSRRVGGQIAGGLQTDTQYF. Full variable domain (remainder filled in from reference TRBV9 and TRBJ2-3): DSGVTQTPKHLITATGQRVTLRCSPRSGDLSVYWYQQSLDQGLQFLIQYYNGEERAKGNILERFSAQQFPDLHSELNLSSLELGDSALYFCASSRRVGGQIAGGLQTDTQYFGPGTRLTVL.

V and J are TRBV6-5 and TRBJ2-7; TCRdb indicates TRBD1, and absent DNA this call remains unverified. The V gene's germline CDR1 is MNHEY and CDR2 SVGAGI. This CDR3 has 16 residues. CDR3 amino acids: CASSYSGQGIPYEQYF.

This rearrangement joins TRBV20-1 to TRBJ2-5; without DNA, the TCRdb call of TRBD2 cannot be checked. This CDR3 region has 15 residues. The germline gives CDR1 DFQATT, CDR2 SNEGSKA (reference sequence). The CDR3 sequence: CSARDTASAQETQYF.